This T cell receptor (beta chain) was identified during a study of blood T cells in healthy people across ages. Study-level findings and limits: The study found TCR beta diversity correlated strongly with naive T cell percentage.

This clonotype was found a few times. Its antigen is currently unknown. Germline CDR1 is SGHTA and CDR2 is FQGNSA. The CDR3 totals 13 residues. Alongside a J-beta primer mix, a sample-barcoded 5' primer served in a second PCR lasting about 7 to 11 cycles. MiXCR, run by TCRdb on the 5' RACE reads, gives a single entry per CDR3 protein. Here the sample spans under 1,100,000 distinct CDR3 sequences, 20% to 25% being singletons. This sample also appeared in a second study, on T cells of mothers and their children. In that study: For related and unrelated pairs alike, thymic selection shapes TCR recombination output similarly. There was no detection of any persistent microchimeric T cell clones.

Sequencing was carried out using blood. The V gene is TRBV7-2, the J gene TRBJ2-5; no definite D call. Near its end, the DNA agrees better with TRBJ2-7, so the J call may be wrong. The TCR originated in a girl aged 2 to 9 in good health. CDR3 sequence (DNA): TGTGCCAGCAGCTTAGTGGTGAACGACGAGCAGTACTTC. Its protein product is CASSLVVNDEQYF.